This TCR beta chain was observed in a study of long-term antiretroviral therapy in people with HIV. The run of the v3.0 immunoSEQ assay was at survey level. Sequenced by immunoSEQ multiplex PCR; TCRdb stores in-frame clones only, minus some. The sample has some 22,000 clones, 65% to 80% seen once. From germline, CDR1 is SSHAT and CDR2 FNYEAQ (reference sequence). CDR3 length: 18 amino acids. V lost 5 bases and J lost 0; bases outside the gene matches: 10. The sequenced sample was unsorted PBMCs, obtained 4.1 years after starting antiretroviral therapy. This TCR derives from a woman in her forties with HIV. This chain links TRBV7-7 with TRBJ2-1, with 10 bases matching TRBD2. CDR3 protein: CASSVGGLAATSYNEQFF. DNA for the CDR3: TGTGCCAGCAGCGTAGGCGGACTAGCGGCTACCTCCTACAATGAGCAGTTCTTC.